The entry below describes one TCR beta chain. Its target is unknown. A junction boundary mismatches the germline segment, possibly from a read error. These data are taken from a study of blood T cells in healthy people across ages. Per sample, no less than 5 micrograms of total RNA were extracted. The CDR3 totals 15 residues. Germline-derived CDR1 and CDR2 are MDHEN and SYDVKM. For the second PCR, which ran for about 7 to 11 cycles, a sample-barcoded 5' primer and a J-beta primer mix were used. TCRdb processed the 5' RACE reads anew with MiXCR; each CDR3 protein has one entry. The data contain about 2 million distinct CDR3 sequences, roughly 50% of them singletons. Findings and caveats of the study: Measured against age, TCR beta diversity per million T cells decreased in a roughly linear manner. Diversity figures derived from one million T cells were judged to underestimate the true value.

The sequenced sample was blood. The gene calls are TRBV28 and TRBJ2-1, with 10 bases matching TRBD2. The clonotype originates from a woman aged 35 to 49 in good health. CDR3 nucleotides: TGTGTCAGCAGTTTGAGCGGGGGGGTTTACAATGAGCAGTTCTTC. It is translated as CVSSLSGGVYNEQFF.